The 24 T cell receptor beta chains given below trace back to one sample, sequenced in a study of cytomegalovirus exposure and HLA in healthy donors (dated by TCRdb to about 2017). Library preparation was by the immunoSEQ multiplex PCR assay. For the multiplex PCR, a mixture combining 60 forward primers for TCR Vbeta segments and 13 reverse primers for TCR Jbeta segments was used. TCRdb limited this immuneACCESS table to in-frame rearrangements with V and J called. A share of clones is missing; checked studies link under half to unresolved V genes, and the rest is unexplained. This sample has approximately 92,000 clones in its table, and 69% of those were observed once. The top ten hold about 2.9% of the sample. The sample was PBMCs. These receptors came from a man aged 50 to 59 in good health and CMV-seronegative.

This clone was found once. The CDR3 DNA is TGTGCCAGCAGCACCTCGGACAGGGTGGGTAATGAGCAGTTCTTC. The encoded protein is CASSTSDRVGNEQFF. This chain joins TRBV11-1 and TRBJ2-1, with TRBD1 matching 8 bases. The CDR3 is 15 residues long. Germline CDR1 is SGHAT and CDR2 is FQDESV (reference sequence). Trimming removed 5 bases from V and 7 bases from J; junction bases left unmatched: 10.

The V gene is TRBV7-2, the J gene TRBJ1-1; TRBD1 aligns across 8 bases. Germline assignment: CDR1 SGHTA and CDR2 FQGNSA. CDR3 length: 15 amino acids. V was pared by 5 bases and J by 3 bases, with 8 bases of the junction left unmatched. This chain's CDR3 is CASSPPGQGYTEAFF. The CDR3 nucleotides are TGTGCCAGCAGCCCCCCCGGACAGGGATACACTGAAGCTTTCTTT.

This clone was detected only a few times. The chain links TRBV5-1 to TRBJ2-5, with D hard to call. The length of the CDR3 is 14 residues. V was shortened by 0 bases and J by 0 bases, with 6 bases between the two germline ends. Germline CDR1 reads SGHRS; CDR2 reads YFSETQ. The CDR3 reads CASSLVRDQETQYF. In nucleotides, the CDR3 is TGCGCCAGCAGCTTGGTTCGGGACCAAGAGACCCAGTACTTC.

This sequence joins TRBV27 and TRBJ2-5, with 8 bases that match TRBD1. The CDR3 runs to 16 residues. Trimming at V came to 0 bases and at J to 3 bases, leaving 6 bases not matched to a gene. The germline V gene encodes CDR1 MNHEY and CDR2 SMNVEV (reference sequence). CDR3 DNA sequence: TGTGCCAGCAGTTTATCCCGAGCGACAGGGGAAGAGACCCAGTACTTC. This sequence encodes CASSLSRATGEETQYF.

The V and J genes are TRBV11-3 and TRBJ2-5, with TRBD2 identical over 11 bases. This CDR3 contains 13 residues. Germline V lookup: CDR1 SGHNT, CDR2 YENEEA. V lost 6 bases and J lost 5; bases outside the gene matches: 2. The CDR3: CASSSSGGETQYF. Written as DNA, the CDR3 is TGTGCCAGCAGTTCTAGCGGGGGGGAGACCCAGTACTTC.

A few counts support this clone. The V gene is TRBV7-9, the J gene TRBJ2-2; 11 nucleotides align to TRBD2. Trimming cost V 4 bases and J 6 bases; bases outside gene matches: 13. The CDR3 contains 18 residues. Germline CDR1 reads SEHNR; CDR2 reads FQNEAQ (reference sequence). In DNA form, the CDR3 reads TGTGCCAGCAGCTCCAAAATAAGACTAGCGGGGATAGCCGGGGAGCTGTTTTTT. It yields the protein CASSSKIRLAGIAGELFF.

The chain has TRBV5-4 and TRBJ1-5; D is undetermined. Trimming stripped 5 bases from V and 3 bases from J, with 9 bases between. This CDR3 comprises 13 residues. Per the germline V gene, CDR1 is SGHNT and CDR2 is YYREEE (reference sequence). CDR3 loop: CASRAGFNQPQHF. The DNA of the CDR3 is TGTGCCAGCAGGGCCGGGTTCAATCAGCCCCAGCATTTT. Looking up the rest from reference TRBV5-4 and TRBJ1-5 gives the full variable domain: ETGVTQSPTHLIKTRGQQVTLRCSSQSGHNTVSWYQQALGQGPQFIFQYYREEENGRGNFPPRFSGLQFPNYSSELNVNALELDDSALYLCASRAGFNQPQHFGDGTRLSIL.

The J gene is TRBJ1-5, the V gene TRBV7-9; TRBD1 aligns across 8 bases. After removal of 5 bases from V and 6 bases from J, the junction contained 3 bases not matched to a gene. CDR1 is SEHNR, CDR2 FQNEAQ, per germline (reference sequence). This CDR3 spans 13 amino acids. CDR3 amino acids: CASSPTGVQPQHF. In DNA form, the CDR3 reads TGTGCCAGCAGCCCGACAGGGGTTCAGCCCCAGCATTTT.

Turning to this clone: This CDR3 is also generated by other DNA sequences in the sample. The chain is built from TRBV27 and TRBJ1-1, with 8 bases that match TRBD1. The V segment lost 6 bases and the J segment 0 bases; nucleotides outside the gene matches: 3. This CDR3 is 14 amino acids long. Germline CDR1 and CDR2: MNHEY and SMNVEV (reference sequence). The CDR3 spells CASSRQGLNTEAFF. The CDR3 coding sequence is TGTGCCAGCAGCCGACAGGGGCTGAACACTGAAGCTTTCTTT.

CDR3 amino acids: CASSSAGVPNYGYTF. The DNA of the CDR3 is TGCGCCAGCAGCTCGGCGGGGGTACCGAACTATGGCTACACCTTC. The chain joins TRBV5-1 to TRBJ1-2; weak D call: TRBD1 (5 bases). The CDR3 consists of 15 residues. The germline gives CDR1 SGHRS, CDR2 YFSETQ. V was clipped by 3 bases and J by 2 bases, with 14 bases between them.

This chain connects TRBV25-1 to TRBJ2-3, with TRBD2 matching 7 bases. Unmatched junction bases numbered 12, after V lost 6 bases and J lost 0 bases. The CDR3 contains 17 residues. CDR1 and CDR2 (germline): MGHDK, SYGVNS. The CDR3 coding sequence is TGTGCCAGCAGCGGCGGGGGTAGTTTGGAGAGCACAGATACGCAGTATTTT. It codes for CASSGGGSLESTDTQYF.

This clone has a count of ten or more. The rearrangement uses TRBV7-9 and TRBJ2-3, with TRBD2 matching 12 bases. Looked up from germline, CDR1 is SEHNR and CDR2 is FQNEAQ (reference sequence). The trim removed 7 bases at V and 6 bases at J, leaving 8 bases unmatched. The CDR3 length is 15 residues. CDR3 protein: CASTVGGTSGDTQYF. DNA of the CDR3: TGTGCCAGCACCGTTGGAGGGACTAGCGGGGATACGCAGTATTTT.

Here the CDR3 DNA reads TGTGCCACCAGCAGAGATTTGGGACAGTATAATTCACCCCTCCACTTT. It is translated as CATSRDLGQYNSPLHF. The gene calls are TRBV15 and TRBJ1-6; 7 positions agree with TRBD1. Germline loops: CDR1 LNHNV, CDR2 YYDKDF (reference sequence). The length of the CDR3 is 16 residues. V was pared by 0 bases and J by 4 bases, with 3 bases of the junction left unmatched. Using reference TRBV15 and TRBJ1-6 for the parts outside the CDR3, the full variable domain is DAMVIQNPRYQVTQFGKPVTLSCSQTLNHNVMYWYQQKSSQAPKLLFHYYDKDFNNEADTPDNFQSRRPNTSFCFLDIRSPGLGDTAMYLCATSRDLGQYNSPLHFGNGTRLTVT.

This clone was found a few times. This chain uses TRBV2 with TRBJ1-4; D call uncertain. CDR3 length equals 14 residues. V lost 4 bases, J lost 3 bases, and 9 bases lay in between. Germline CDR1 SNHLY, CDR2 FYNNEI. CDR3 sequence reads: CASSVWQSNEKLFF. The CDR3 coding sequence is TGTGCCAGCAGTGTATGGCAGTCTAATGAAAAACTGTTTTTT.

The chain is built from TRBV6-5 and TRBJ1-1; weak D call: TRBD1 (5 bases). V was clipped by 4 bases and J by 3 bases, with 9 bases between them. Looked up from germline, CDR1 is MNHEY and CDR2 is SVGAGI. This CDR3 has 13 amino acids. This chain's CDR3 is CASSSPGYTEAFF. The CDR3 DNA reads TGTGCCAGCAGTTCGCCAGGGTACACTGAAGCTTTCTTT.

CDR3 nucleotides: TGTGCCAGCAGTAAGGTTCAGGGATTGAACACTGAAGCTTTCTTT. This sequence encodes CASSKVQGLNTEAFF. The chain uses TRBV5-4 and TRBJ1-1; a possible D gene is TRBD1 (5 bases). The CDR3 runs to 15 residues. V dropped 5 bases and J dropped 0 bases, with 14 bases sitting between them. Germline-derived CDR1 and CDR2 are SGHNT and YYREEE (reference sequence).

This chain uses TRBV28 with TRBJ1-1, with TRBD1 matching 8 bases. CDR3 length: 14 amino acids. Germline trimming cut 2 bases from V and 4 bases from J; bases unmatched to any gene: 3. The germline V gene encodes CDR1 MDHEN and CDR2 SYDVKM. The CDR3 sequence is CASSLPGQVTEAFF. The DNA for the CDR3 is TGTGCCAGCAGTTTACCGGGACAGGTCACTGAAGCTTTCTTT.

Points on this clone: An end of the junction differs from the germline gene, which may be a read error. The rearrangement uses TRBV11-1 and TRBJ1-4; D might be TRBD1 (5 bases). Germline V lookup: CDR1 SGHAT, CDR2 FQDESV (reference sequence). This CDR3 has 15 residues. The CDR3 here is CASSLSRTTNEKLFF. The CDR3, as DNA: TGTGCCAGCAGCTTATCGAGGACAACGAATGAAAAACTGTTTTTT.

Written as DNA, the CDR3 is TGTGCCAGCTCACCATCCGGGTCCCACCGCACCTACGAGCAGTACGTC. As protein: CASSPSGSHRTYEQYV. The V and J genes are TRBV18 and TRBJ2-7; D call uncertain. Germline CDR1 KGHSH, CDR2 LQKENI. V lost 2 bases, J lost 2 bases, and 16 bases lay in between. The CDR3 is 16 amino acids.

This chain links TRBV15 with TRBJ1-6; a possible D gene is TRBD1 (5 bases). The V and J ends lost 6 bases and 9 bases respectively, with 15 bases between them. Germline V gene data show CDR1 as LNHNV and CDR2 as YYDKDF (reference sequence). This CDR3 contains 14 residues. CDR3 amino acids: CATSILTEGSPLHF. The CDR3 coding sequence is TGTGCCACCAGTATACTGACAGAAGGTTCACCCCTCCACTTT.

V gene TRBV7-2 combines with J gene TRBJ1-3; 7 nucleotides match TRBD1. With 4 bases clipped from V and 2 bases from J, the junction kept 5 bases outside the gene matches. In germline, CDR1 is SGHTA, CDR2 FQGNSA. This CDR3 has 15 residues. The CDR3 DNA follows: TGTGCCAGCAGCTACACTACAGGGGCTGGAAACACCATATATTTT. Translation gives CASSYTTGAGNTIYF.

J is TRBJ1-5 and V is TRBV7-9, with D perhaps TRBD1 (5 bases). Trimming stripped 1 base from V and 0 bases from J, with 10 bases between. The germline V gene has CDR1 SEHNR and CDR2 FQNEAQ (reference sequence). The CDR3 is 16 residues long. The CDR3: CASSLGVDSSNQPQHF. In nucleotides, the CDR3 is TGTGCCAGCAGCTTAGGGGTCGACAGTAGCAATCAGCCCCAGCATTTT.

This clone was seen a few times. This chain uses TRBV5-6 with TRBJ2-5; 8 bases map to TRBD2. Trimming cost V 6 bases and J 4 bases; bases outside gene matches: 8. The CDR3 runs to 14 residues. Per the germline V gene, CDR1 is SGHDT and CDR2 is YYEEEE. CDR3 coding DNA: TGTGCCAGCACCCCGGGGGGGCTTCGAGAGACCCAGTACTTC. Residues: CASTPGGLRETQYF.

The J gene is TRBJ2-1, the V gene TRBV5-4; TRBD1 might be the D (6 bases). Germline assignment: CDR1 SGHNT and CDR2 YYREEE (reference sequence). This CDR3 has 15 residues. Between the trimmed V and J ends, which lost 4 bases and 5 bases, there was a span of 16 bases. For the CDR3, the DNA is TGTGCCAGCAGCGTCGCAGGGGTCCCTAACAATGAGCAGTTCTTC. Translating it yields CASSVAGVPNNEQFF.